Listed below are T cell receptor beta chains from one sample, sequenced in a study of shared clonotypes between healthy human individuals. The table came from immunoSEQ multiplex PCR; TCRdb's copy has only in-frame clones and leaves some out. The sample consists of some 1.5 million clones, nearly 99% of them appearing once. Input material: naive CD4+ T cells sorted from blood. The source of these receptors is a man aged 30-40 years in good health. Both conserved end residues are part of each CDR3. Fields, in order: V gene, D gene, CDR3 protein. The D gene is left open where the match is weak.

v_gene: TRBV10-1; d_gene: NA; CDR3aa: CASSEASATNEKLFF
v_gene: TRBV9; d_gene: NA; CDR3aa: CASSVDGKNTEAFF
v_gene: TRBV5-1; d_gene: TRBD1; CDR3aa: CASSLRQGGNEQFF
v_gene: TRBV2; d_gene: TRBD1; CDR3aa: CASTPGQGAYEQYF
v_gene: TRBV20-1; d_gene: NA; CDR3aa: CSGRREDTQYF
v_gene: TRBV5-6; d_gene: TRBD2; CDR3aa: CASSLALAGSEQFF
v_gene: TRBV11-3; d_gene: TRBD1; CDR3aa: CASSPRGGQGSGANVLTF
v_gene: TRBV7-9; d_gene: TRBD1; CDR3aa: CASSLGTGGSGYGYTF
v_gene: TRBV9; d_gene: TRBD2; CDR3aa: CASSLRLAGGNYNEQFF
v_gene: TRBV5-1; d_gene: TRBD2; CDR3aa: CASSWRLAGTGELFF
v_gene: TRBV5-4; d_gene: TRBD2; CDR3aa: CASSLSSGARYNEQFF
v_gene: TRBV5-1; d_gene: NA; CDR3aa: CASSLGLQGAKNIQYF
v_gene: TRBV2; d_gene: NA; CDR3aa: CASSGLQSSYNEQFF
v_gene: TRBV6-4; d_gene: NA; CDR3aa: CASAIGVGNEQFF
v_gene: TRBV7-3; d_gene: NA; CDR3aa: CASSLTASGADTQYF
v_gene: TRBV2; d_gene: NA; CDR3aa: CASSVVREGEQYF
v_gene: TRBV18; d_gene: TRBD1; CDR3aa: CASSLPKTGETQYF
v_gene: TRBV6-1; d_gene: TRBD2; CDR3aa: CASTLSGSRPDTQYF
v_gene: TRBV28; d_gene: NA; CDR3aa: CASSLAGVEAFF
v_gene: TRBV6-5; d_gene: NA; CDR3aa: CASSYTGGAYNEQFF
v_gene: TRBV10-3; d_gene: TRBD2; CDR3aa: CAISTLGAKIAGGQETQYF
v_gene: TRBV5-1; d_gene: TRBD2; CDR3aa: CASSLVVLAGEDYEQYF
v_gene: TRBV5-1; d_gene: NA; CDR3aa: CASSLTGGREQPQHF
v_gene: TRBV5-1; d_gene: TRBD2; CDR3aa: CASSPGLAGISTDTQYF
v_gene: TRBV6-1; d_gene: NA; CDR3aa: CASSEVPGTPGYEQYF
v_gene: TRBV6-1; d_gene: NA; CDR3aa: CASSASRGEQFF